This entry lists 2 T cell receptor beta chains sequenced from one sample in a study of memory CD4+ T cells and cytomegalovirus serostatus. The sort gate was single viable CD3+CD4+CD8-CD45RO+ cells for memory CD4+ T cells. The method was immunoSEQ multiplex PCR; TCRdb's version includes in-frame clones alone and lacks a portion of them. The table lists about 43,000 clones, over 75% of them singletons. Sequenced sample: memory CD4+ T cells from blood. These receptors all come from an adult in good health and CMV-seronegative.

The chain links TRBV12-2 to TRBJ2-1; TRBD1, the D gene given by the table, was not confirmed from the DNA. TRBV12-2 is tagged as a pseudogene. This CDR3 is 12 amino acids long. For the CDR3, the DNA is TGTGCAAGTCGCTTCCAGGACAATGAGCAGTTCTTC. Protein sequence: CASRFQDNEQFF.

This chain uses TRBV2 with TRBJ2-1; D unresolved. Trimming removed 7 bases at V and 0 bases at J, with 16 bases between. There are 16 residues in the CDR3. Germline CDR1 and CDR2: SNHLY and FYNNEI. As DNA, the CDR3 is TGTGCCAGCAAAGATAACTACCAAAGCTCCTACAATGAGCAGTTCTTC. Its protein is CASKDNYQSSYNEQFF.